The 25 T cell receptor beta chains presented below share a single source sample, sequenced in a study of blood T cell repertoires in COVID-19. Only in-frame clones appear in the TCRdb table, and some are missing; sequencing was by immunoSEQ multiplex PCR. The sample has 120,000 or so clones; around four fifths are singletons. Sequencing was performed on peripheral blood. All receptors derive from a man aged 60-69 years with acute or convalescent COVID-19.

J is TRBJ1-2 and V is TRBV30; D is uncertain. The CDR3 contains 16 residues. Trimming removed 3 bases at V and 4 bases at J, with 21 bases between. Germline V gene sequence: CDR1 GTSNPN, CDR2 SVGIG (reference sequence). Here the CDR3 reads CAWSPPSGLSGYGYTF. The CDR3 coding sequence is TGTGCCTGGAGCCCCCCCTCCGGACTTTCGGGCTATGGCTACACCTTC.

The V call is TRBV18, the J call TRBJ2-7; the D gene is possibly TRBD2 (6 bases). Trimming left V 0 bases short and J 4 bases short, with 13 bases between. Germline V gives CDR1 KGHSH, CDR2 LQKENI. The CDR3 sequence is 15 residues long. The CDR3 protein is CASSPPRAGRYEQYF. In DNA form, the CDR3 reads TGTGCCAGCTCACCACCGAGGGCGGGACGGTACGAGCAGTACTTC.

The V gene is TRBV6-5, the J gene TRBJ1-2; 10 nucleotides match TRBD1. The junction had 8 bases not matched to a gene; V was cut back by 2 bases and J by 8 bases. The germline gives CDR1 MNHEY, CDR2 SVGAGI. This CDR3 spans 15 amino acids. For the CDR3, the DNA is TGTGCCAGCAGTTACAGCTGGACAGGGGGGTCCGGCTACACCTTC. Its protein is CASSYSWTGGSGYTF.

The chain couples TRBV6-5 to TRBJ1-1; D is ambiguous. Trimming stripped 4 bases from V and 4 bases from J, with 13 bases between. Germline CDR1 reads MNHEY; CDR2 reads SVGAGI. This CDR3 comprises 14 residues. In nucleotides, the CDR3 is TGTGCCAGCAGTTTCGGGAACAGCCTCACTGAAGCTTTCTTT. It codes for CASSFGNSLTEAFF.

The V and J genes are TRBV24-1 and TRBJ1-4; 9 positions match TRBD1. The V gene end was trimmed by 3 bases and the J gene end by 8 bases; junction bases not matched to a gene: 6. Per the germline V gene, CDR1 is KGHDR and CDR2 is SFDVKD. The length of the CDR3 is 15 residues. Written as DNA, the CDR3 is TGTGCCACCAGTGATCCCGGGACAGGGAGCGAAAAACTGTTTTTT. Encoded protein: CATSDPGTGSEKLFF.

This clone was seen once. This rearrangement joins TRBV5-1 to TRBJ2-5; 9 bases match TRBD2. This CDR3 region has 15 residues. V dropped 4 bases and J dropped 7; count of bases not matched to a gene: 11. Germline CDR1 is SGHRS and CDR2 is YFSETQ. The DNA for the CDR3 is TGCGCCAGCAGCAAGGGACTAGCCGAAATCGCGACCCAGTACTTC. Translation: CASSKGLAEIATQYF.

This clone was observed a single time. The chain is built from TRBV24-1 and TRBJ2-1; 8 nucleotides align to TRBD1. There are 17 residues in the CDR3. Per germline, CDR1 KGHDR and CDR2 SFDVKD. J was trimmed by 3 bases and V by 5 bases; bases with no gene match: 11. CDR3 bases: TGTGCCACCAGTGCCCCGACCGGGACAGGACTCTACAATGAGCAGTTCTTC. Residues: CATSAPTGTGLYNEQFF.

The V and J genes are TRBV14 and TRBJ1-4; the D gene is possibly TRBD1 (6 bases). Looked up from germline, CDR1 is SGHDN and CDR2 is FVKESK. V lost 1 base and J 8 bases, leaving 14 bases between the germline ends. This CDR3 spans 15 amino acids. This chain's CDR3 is CASSQAVQGGEKLFF. The CDR3 nucleotides read TGTGCCAGCAGCCAAGCTGTACAGGGCGGGGAAAAACTGTTTTTT.

The chain recombines TRBV4-2 with TRBJ2-7; TRBD1 aligns across 7 bases. Germline V CDR1 and CDR2: LGHNA, YNFKEQ. The J segment lost 5 bases and the V segment lost 2 bases, leaving 9 bases of the junction unmatched. There are 15 residues in the CDR3. Here the CDR3 reads CASSQRTGSFNEQYF. CDR3 nucleotides: TGTGCCAGCAGCCAACGGACAGGAAGCTTTAACGAGCAGTACTTC.

V usage is TRBV28 and J usage is TRBJ1-5, with a possible D match to TRBD1 (5 bases). Trimming removed 2 bases at V and 3 bases at J, with 14 bases between. The CDR3 length is 16 residues. Germline V gives CDR1 MDHEN, CDR2 SYDVKM. CDR3 nucleotides: TGTGCCAGCAGTTTAGGGGGGGGTCGGGCCAATCAGCCCCAGCATTTT. Amino acids: CASSLGGGRANQPQHF. Using reference TRBV28 and TRBJ1-5 for the parts outside the CDR3, the full variable domain is DVKVTQSSRYLVKRTGEKVFLECVQDMDHENMFWYRQDPGLGLRLIYFSYDVKMKEKGDIPEGYSVSREKKERFSLILESASTNQTSMYLCASSLGGGRANQPQHFGDGTRLSIL.

This clone has more than one count but fewer than ten. The rearrangement links TRBV2 to TRBJ2-3; 7 bases align to TRBD2. The V gene end was trimmed by 6 bases and the J gene end by 2 bases; junction bases not matched to a gene: 8. This CDR3 region has 15 residues. The germline V gene encodes CDR1 SNHLY and CDR2 FYNNEI. This CDR3 reads CASSGEGSNTDTQYF. As DNA, the CDR3 is TGTGCCAGCAGCGGGGAGGGCAGTAACACAGATACGCAGTATTTT.

The chain carries TRBV19 and TRBJ2-1; the match to TRBD2 covers 12 bases. Trimming removed 4 bases from V and 4 bases from J; junction bases left unmatched: 14. This CDR3 is 19 amino acids long. Germline CDR1 and CDR2: LNHDA and SQIVND (reference sequence). CDR3 nucleotide sequence: TGTGCCAGTAGTACCTCCGGGACTAGCGGGTTCGGGCAATACAATGAGCAGTTCTTC. It codes for CASSTSGTSGFGQYNEQFF.

CDR3 in DNA: TGCGCCAGCAGCTCGACAGTCTCTGGAAACACCATATATTTT. The encoded protein is CASSSTVSGNTIYF. V and J are TRBV5-1 and TRBJ1-3, with a weak D call TRBD1 (5 bases). Trimming left V 3 bases short and J 0 bases short, with 7 bases between. From germline, CDR1 is SGHRS and CDR2 YFSETQ. This CDR3 contains 14 residues. The complete variable domain, with remaining parts taken from reference TRBV5-1 and TRBJ1-3, reads KAGVTQTPRYLIKTRGQQVTLSCSPISGHRSVSWYQQTPGQGLQFLFEYFSETQRNKGNFPGRFSGRQFSNSRSEMNVSTLELGDSALYLCASSSTVSGNTIYFGEGSWLTVV.

The V call is TRBV4-1, the J call TRBJ2-7, with TRBD1 matching over 10 bases. The V segment lost 5 bases and the J segment 4 bases; nucleotides outside the gene matches: 2. The CDR3 contains 13 residues. Germline CDR1 is MGHRA and CDR2 is YSYEKL. CDR3 sequence: CASSGQGGYEQYF. CDR3 DNA: TGCGCCAGCAGCGGACAGGGGGGGTACGAGCAGTACTTC.

The V call is TRBV28, the J call TRBJ2-7; D may be TRBD1 (6 bases). V lost 5 bases to trimming and J lost 3 bases, with 17 bases between them. CDR3 size: 15 residues. CDR1 MDHEN and CDR2 SYDVKM come from the germline V gene. The CDR3 sequence: CASSPPLTGHYEQYF. The DNA for the CDR3 is TGTGCCAGCAGTCCCCCCCTGACAGGACACTACGAGCAGTACTTC.

This sequence joins TRBV28 and TRBJ2-2; 8 nucleotides line up with TRBD2. The CDR3 sequence is 16 residues long. From germline, CDR1 is MDHEN and CDR2 SYDVKM. Trimming cost V 5 bases and J 1 base; bases outside gene matches: 6. Here the CDR3 DNA reads TGTGCCAGCAGTACTACTAGCGGTTGGAACACCGGGGAGCTGTTTTTT. Translation gives CASSTTSGWNTGELFF.

The chain uses TRBV2 and TRBJ2-1; TRBD1 is a possible D gene (6 bases). Germline CDR1 is SNHLY and CDR2 is FYNNEI. Trimming pared 4 bases from V and 3 bases from J, leaving 13 bases between. The CDR3 has 15 residues. CDR3: CASSGRQGYYNEQFF. The CDR3 DNA reads TGTGCCAGCAGTGGGCGGCAGGGGTACTACAATGAGCAGTTCTTC.

J is TRBJ1-3 and V is TRBV6-5, with 7 bases identical to TRBD1. The ends lost 7 bases at V and 4 bases at J; junction bases unmatched: 7. CDR1 is MNHEY and CDR2 is SVGAGI in the germline V gene. This CDR3 is built from 14 residues. The CDR3 DNA reads as TGTGCCAGCACCCTAGGGGGCTCGGGAAACACCATATATTTT. Amino acids: CASTLGGSGNTIYF.

The V call is TRBV27, the J call TRBJ2-1; TRBD1 might be the D (5 bases). The CDR3 has 16 amino acids. Trimming shortened V by 6 bases and J by 0 bases, and 15 bases separated the two germline ends. The germline V gene has CDR1 MNHEY and CDR2 SMNVEV (reference sequence). CDR3 region: CASSSSWGPSYNEQFF. The CDR3 region has the DNA TGTGCCAGCAGCTCCTCTTGGGGCCCCTCCTACAATGAGCAGTTCTTC.

This clone was picked up many times. The rearrangement uses TRBV30 and TRBJ1-3; 7 bases map to TRBD1. Trimming at V came to 3 bases and at J to 2 bases, leaving 4 bases not matched to a gene. This CDR3 comprises 14 residues. Germline CDR1 and CDR2: GTSNPN and SVGIG (reference sequence). CDR3 nucleotide sequence: TGTGCCTGGAGGCAGACAGGGACTGGAAACACCATATATTTT. Translation: CAWRQTGTGNTIYF.

As DNA, the CDR3 is TGTGCCAGCAGCTCCGGGATAGAGGACAGGGTTTATGGCTACACCTTC. Encoded protein: CASSSGIEDRVYGYTF. The chain carries TRBV13 and TRBJ1-2; 8 bases agree with TRBD1. The J segment lost 5 bases and the V segment lost 4 bases, leaving 12 bases of the junction unmatched. The CDR3 contains 16 residues. In germline, CDR1 is PRHDT, CDR2 FYEKMQ (reference sequence). Combining the CDR3 with reference TRBV13 and TRBJ1-2 gives the whole variable domain AAGVIQSPRHLIKEKRETATLKCYPIPRHDTVYWYQQGPGQDPQFLISFYEKMQSDKGSIPDRFSAQQFSDYHSELNMSSLELGDSALYFCASSSGIEDRVYGYTFGSGTRLTVV.

V is TRBV9 and J is TRBJ1-5, with 10 bases aligning to TRBD1. In germline, CDR1 is SGDLS, CDR2 YYNGEE. Unmatched junction bases numbered 5, after V lost 4 bases and J lost 7 bases. The CDR3 loop spans 14 amino acids. CDR3 protein: CASSLGQGNQPQHF. The CDR3 DNA sequence: TGTGCCAGCAGCCTGGGACAGGGGAACCAGCCCCAGCATTTT.

The sample holds a few counts of this clone. The chain uses TRBV15 and TRBJ1-5; D might be TRBD1 (5 bases). Trimming took 0 bases from V and 0 from J, leaving 15 bases between them. CDR3 length: 18 amino acids. Germline CDR1 is LNHNV and CDR2 is YYDKDF (reference sequence). This chain's CDR3 is CATSRERRQGNSNQPQHF. DNA for the CDR3: TGTGCCACCAGCAGAGAGCGGCGGCAGGGAAATAGCAATCAGCCCCAGCATTTT.

V usage is TRBV10-3 and J usage is TRBJ2-7, with TRBD1 matching 9 bases. The CDR3 contains 13 residues. Germline V lookup: CDR1 ENHRY, CDR2 SYGVKD. Unmatched junction bases numbered 3, after V lost 4 bases and J lost 5 bases. CDR3: CAISGQGVHEQYF. CDR3 DNA: TGTGCCATCAGTGGACAGGGGGTACACGAGCAGTACTTC.

This chain uses TRBV13 with TRBJ2-5, with 7 bases fitting TRBD2. The junction had 12 bases not matched to a gene; V was cut back by 6 bases and J by 2 bases. From germline, CDR1 is PRHDT and CDR2 FYEKMQ (reference sequence). The CDR3 has 16 amino acids. CDR3 sequence reads: CASRRTLSGYQETQYF. The CDR3 DNA follows: TGTGCCAGCAGACGTACACTTAGCGGGTATCAAGAGACCCAGTACTTC.